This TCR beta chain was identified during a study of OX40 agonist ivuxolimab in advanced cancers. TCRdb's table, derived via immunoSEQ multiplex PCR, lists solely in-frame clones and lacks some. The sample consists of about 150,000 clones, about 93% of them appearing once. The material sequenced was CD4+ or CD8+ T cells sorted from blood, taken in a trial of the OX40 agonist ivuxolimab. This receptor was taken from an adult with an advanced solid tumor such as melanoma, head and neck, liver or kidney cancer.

CDR3 DNA: TGTGCCAGCTCACCACAGGGGCCGAACACTGAAGCTTTCTTT. Its protein product is CASSPQGPNTEAFF. The chain couples TRBV18 to TRBJ1-1; tentatively, D is TRBD1 (5 bases). CDR3 length: 14 residues. CDR1 is KGHSH, CDR2 LQKENI, per germline. The V end was cut by 1 base, the J end by 1 base, with 7 bases between.